One T cell receptor beta chain is described in this entry. The antigen remains undetermined. This entry comes from a study of shared clonotypes between healthy human individuals. The wider study: With ages of 18 to 49, the donors were two women and three men. Findings of the study overall: Compared with clonotypes that all four donors shared, non-shared clonotypes had lower generation probabilities.

Into CD45RA+ naive and CD45RA-negative memory subsets, the CD4+ cells were split. Sequencing used immunoSEQ multiplex PCR; TCRdb keeps in-frame clones, though not all of them. The data contain more than 1.2 million clones, around 98.5% of them singletons. Looked up from germline, CDR1 is SGDLS and CDR2 is YYNGEE. The length of the CDR3 is 14 residues. The V and J ends lost 0 bases and 6 bases respectively, with 13 bases between them. The specimen sequenced was naive CD4+ T cells sorted from blood. Specified subset: CD45RA+ positively selected. The chain links TRBV9 to TRBJ2-7; no firm D call. The receptor comes from a man aged 25-45 years in good health. In nucleotides, the CDR3 is TGTGCCAGCAGCGTAGTAGAGGTGTGGGGCGAGCAGTACTTC. Amino acid sequence: CASSVVEVWGEQYF.